The TCR beta chain described here comes from a study of T-cell memory formation after mild COVID-19. Study-wide results and limits: Contracting CD8+ clones were enriched in EMRA, CD4+ mainly in CM and EM. Some SARS-CoV-2-responding clones were already detected in memory before infection. Clones contracting across day 15 to 85 had a balanced CD4/CD8 profile; later expanding clones leaned CD4+.

Constant-segment-primed 5'RACE gave TCR alpha and TCR beta cDNA libraries with sample barcodes and UMIs. TCRdb ran MiXCR on the 5' RACE reads and lists one entry per CDR3 protein. The data contain 560,000 or so distinct CDR3 sequences, 17% of them singletons. The germline V gene encodes CDR1 SGHNT and CDR2 YYREEE (reference sequence). The CDR3 is 13 residues long. V was trimmed by 1 base and J by 6 bases, leaving 7 bases between them. About this clonotype: Its target is unknown.

The sequenced material came from PBMCs or a T cell subset sorted from them (not recorded which). This sequence originates from an adult woman who had mild COVID-19 (a few samples of this study predate the infection). Cell type and time point are not known. The chain recombines TRBV5-4 with TRBJ2-2; D gene uncertain. DNA of the CDR3: TGTGCCAGCAGCTTGTGGCCCCCCGGGGAGCTGTTTTTT. This encodes CASSLWPPGELFF.